This entry features one TCR beta chain sequence. The antigen is not known. Germline V lookup: CDR1 SQVTM, CDR2 ANQGSEA. The CDR3 runs 14 residues. J was trimmed by 7 bases and V by 4 bases; bases with no gene match: 12. The sample is drawn from a study of post-analysis software for immune sequencing data. Whole-study findings and limits: Compared against controls, patients with multiple sclerosis displayed significantly lower normalized Chao1 diversity. Patients had higher frequencies than controls of four to six TRBV segments, including TRBV5-6, TRBV5-1 and TRBV20-1.

Prepared TCR beta cDNA libraries contained unique molecular identifiers. One entry per CDR3 protein results from TCRdb running MiXCR on the PCR reads. The profile shows some 890,000 distinct CDR3 sequences, approximately 53% of them singletons. Source material: blood. This rearrangement joins TRBV29-1 to TRBJ2-7; 8 nucleotides align to TRBD2. The sequence came from a girl aged 5-17 years with multiple sclerosis. CDR3 sequence reads: CSVVIGGGDREQYF. CDR3 DNA: TGCAGCGTTGTAATCGGGGGGGGCGATCGGGAGCAGTACTTC.